This T cell receptor (beta chain) was retrieved from a study of metastatic and nonmetastatic thyroid tumors. Concerning this clone itself: Its antigen is still unknown.

Patients had received no treatment of any kind before thyroid surgery. The CDR3 is 14 amino acids. Trimming took off 3 bases at V and 2 bases at J, with 10 bases between the two ends. CDR1 is LGHDT, CDR2 YNNKEL, per germline (reference sequence). Study-level findings and limits: Benign nodules reportedly had significantly lower TCR beta diversity than malignant thyroid tumors in blood and tumor.

Using MiXCR, TCRdb re-called clones from the PCR reads. This table has about 27,000 clones, 10% to 15% appearing once. This TCR was sampled from a female donor with papillary thyroid cancer or a benign thyroid nodule (not recorded which). Some clones in this sample may be carry-over from other donors' samples. The sequencing sample was made of blood. The chain uses TRBV3-1 and TRBJ1-2; D remains ambiguous. The CDR3 DNA follows: TGTGCCAGCAGCCAGGGTGGAGGGAACTATGGCTACACCTTC. Translation gives CASSQGGGNYGYTF.